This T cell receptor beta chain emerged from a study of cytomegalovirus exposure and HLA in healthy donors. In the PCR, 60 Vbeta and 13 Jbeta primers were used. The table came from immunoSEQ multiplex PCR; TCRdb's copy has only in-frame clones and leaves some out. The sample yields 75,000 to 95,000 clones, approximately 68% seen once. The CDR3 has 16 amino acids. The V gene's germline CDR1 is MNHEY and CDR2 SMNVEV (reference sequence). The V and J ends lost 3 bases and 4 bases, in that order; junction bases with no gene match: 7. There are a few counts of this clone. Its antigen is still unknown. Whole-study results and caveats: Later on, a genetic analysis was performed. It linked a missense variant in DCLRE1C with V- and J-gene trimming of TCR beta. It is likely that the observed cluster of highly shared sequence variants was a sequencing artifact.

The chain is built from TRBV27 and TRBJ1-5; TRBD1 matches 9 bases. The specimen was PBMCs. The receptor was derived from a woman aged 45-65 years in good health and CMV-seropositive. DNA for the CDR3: TGTGCCAGCAGTTTTGTGGGACAGGGCATAAATCAGCCCCAGCATTTT. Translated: CASSFVGQGINQPQHF.